This TCR beta chain was captured by sequencing in a study of blood T cells in healthy people across ages. Study-wide findings and caveats: Per-million-T-cell TCR beta diversity fell roughly linearly with age.

The second PCR ran 7 to 11 cycles with a sample-barcoded 5' primer and J-beta primers. Each cDNA molecule carried a tag from a template-switch adaptor that contained 12 random nucleotides. Using its own MiXCR run on the 5' RACE reads, TCRdb lists one record per CDR3 protein. Among roughly 1.5 million distinct CDR3 sequences listed, approximately 39% were seen once. Germline CDR1 is KGHDR and CDR2 is SFDVKD. V lost 0 bases, J lost 8 bases, and 7 bases lay in between. CDR3 length equals 12 residues. As regards this clonotype: Its antigen remains unidentified.

The study drew donors from healthy Caucasian individuals in Russia aged about 6 to 95. At least 5.5 micrograms of total RNA were extracted per sample. This chain connects TRBV24-1 to TRBJ2-7; D is undetermined. This TCR was recovered from a woman aged 18-29 years in good health. The specimen was blood. CDR3 coding DNA: TGTGCCACCAGTGATTTGAGCCCAAAGCAGTACTTC. Amino acid sequence: CATSDLSPKQYF.